This TCR beta chain stems from a study of blood T cell repertoires in COVID-19. In the study overall: Acute and convalescent COVID-19 samples came from the United States, Italy and Spain. The analysed material was cDNA or gDNA that came from T cells, B-cell-depleted T cells, or PBMCs.

Here immunoSEQ multiplex PCR was the method, and the copy in TCRdb shows in-frame clones only, minus some. The sample contains approximately 100,000 clones, more than 75% of which appear only once. The CDR3 consists of 17 residues. J was trimmed by 1 base and V by 6 bases; bases with no gene match: 9. CDR1 and CDR2 from the germline V gene are SNHLY and FYNNEI. The clonotype was recovered from a human donor in a cohort sampled during active COVID-19. This chain uses TRBV2 with TRBJ1-1; 12 nucleotides align to TRBD1. The sequencing sample was made of peripheral blood. The CDR3 reads CASRPGQGAGGNTEAFF. The CDR3 nucleotides are TGTGCCAGCAGGCCGGGACAGGGGGCAGGGGGGAACACTGAAGCTTTCTTT.